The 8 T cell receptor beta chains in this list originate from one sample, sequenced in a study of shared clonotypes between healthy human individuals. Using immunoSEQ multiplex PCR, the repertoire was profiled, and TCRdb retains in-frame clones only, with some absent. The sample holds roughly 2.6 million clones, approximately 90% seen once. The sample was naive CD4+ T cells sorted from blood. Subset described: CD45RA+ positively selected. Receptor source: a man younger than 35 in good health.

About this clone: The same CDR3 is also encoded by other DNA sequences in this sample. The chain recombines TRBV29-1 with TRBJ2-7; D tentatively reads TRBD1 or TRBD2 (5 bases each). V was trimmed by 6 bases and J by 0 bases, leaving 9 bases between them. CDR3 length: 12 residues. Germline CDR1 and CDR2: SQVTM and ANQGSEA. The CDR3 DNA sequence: TGCAGCGTGGGGACGGACTCCTACGAGCAGTACTTC. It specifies CSVGTDSYEQYF.

In nucleotides, the CDR3 is TGTGCCAGCAGCTTAGTTACCGGACTAGCGGGAGTTGAGCAGTTCTTC. It specifies CASSLVTGLAGVEQFF. The V call is TRBV11-2, the J call TRBJ2-1; 13 nucleotides line up with TRBD2. CDR1 and CDR2 from the germline V gene are SGHAT and FQNNGV. This CDR3 has 16 residues. Trimming took 1 base from V and 9 from J; bases not matched to a gene: 6.

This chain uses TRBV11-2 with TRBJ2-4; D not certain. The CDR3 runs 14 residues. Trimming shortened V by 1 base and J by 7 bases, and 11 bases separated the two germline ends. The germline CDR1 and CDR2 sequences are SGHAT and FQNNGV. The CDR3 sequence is CASSLAGGVNIQYF. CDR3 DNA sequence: TGTGCCAGCAGCTTAGCCGGTGGCGTGAACATTCAGTACTTC.

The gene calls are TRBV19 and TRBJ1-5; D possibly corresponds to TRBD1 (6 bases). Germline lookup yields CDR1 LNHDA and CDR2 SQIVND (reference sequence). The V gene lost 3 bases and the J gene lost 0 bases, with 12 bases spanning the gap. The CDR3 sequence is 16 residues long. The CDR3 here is CASSIRQEYSNQPQHF. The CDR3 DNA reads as TGTGCCAGTAGTATTCGACAGGAGTATAGCAATCAGCCCCAGCATTTT. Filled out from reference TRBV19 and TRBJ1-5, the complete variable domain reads DGGITQSPKYLFRKEGQNVTLSCEQNLNHDAMYWYRQDPGQGLRLIYYSQIVNDFQKGDIAEGYSVSREKKESFPLTVTSAQKNPTAFYLCASSIRQEYSNQPQHFGDGTRLSIL.

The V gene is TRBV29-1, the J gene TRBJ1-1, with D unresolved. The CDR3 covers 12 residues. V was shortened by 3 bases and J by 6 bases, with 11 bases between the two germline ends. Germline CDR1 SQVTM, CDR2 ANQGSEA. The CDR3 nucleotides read TGCAGCGTTGAGGGCGGGTCCCCTGAAGCTTTCTTT. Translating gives CSVEGGSPEAFF.

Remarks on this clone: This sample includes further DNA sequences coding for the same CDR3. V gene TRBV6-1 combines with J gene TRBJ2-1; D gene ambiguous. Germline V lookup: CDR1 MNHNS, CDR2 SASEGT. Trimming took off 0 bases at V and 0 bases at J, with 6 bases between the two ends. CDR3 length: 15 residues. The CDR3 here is CASSEAGLSYNEQFF. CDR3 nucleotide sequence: TGTGCCAGCAGTGAAGCTGGGCTCTCCTACAATGAGCAGTTCTTC.

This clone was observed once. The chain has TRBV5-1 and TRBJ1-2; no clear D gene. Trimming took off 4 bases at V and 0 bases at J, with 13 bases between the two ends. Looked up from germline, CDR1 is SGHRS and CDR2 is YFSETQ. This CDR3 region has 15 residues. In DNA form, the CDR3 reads TGCGCCAGCAGCCCGGGCCGAGCTTCTAACTATGGCTACACCTTC. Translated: CASSPGRASNYGYTF.

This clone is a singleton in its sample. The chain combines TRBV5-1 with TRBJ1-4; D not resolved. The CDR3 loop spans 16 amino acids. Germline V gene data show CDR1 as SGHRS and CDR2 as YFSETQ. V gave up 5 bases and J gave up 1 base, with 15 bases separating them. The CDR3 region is CASRLGWVGTNEKLFF. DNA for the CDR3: TGCGCCAGCAGACTGGGGTGGGTAGGAACTAATGAAAAACTGTTTTTT.